The subject of this entry is one TCR beta chain. The data stem from a study of CD8+ T cells in alopecia areata. Study context: For 6 to 18 months, tofacitinib was taken, and 6 months off drug followed.

RNA extraction was followed by reverse transcription into cDNA, which acted as the sequencing template. Some clones are missing from TCRdb's copy, which holds only in-frame ones; the method was immunoSEQ multiplex PCR. The sample lists hundreds of thousands of clones; approximately 61% were seen once. J lost 2 bases, V lost 2 bases, and 7 bases had no gene match. CDR1 SGHAT and CDR2 FQNNGV come from the germline V gene. The CDR3 runs to 16 residues. Isolation of CD4+ and CD8+ T cells from PBMCs was achieved by sorting. The TCR was taken from a human donor with alopecia areata. The source was CD4+ T cells sorted from blood, collected at week 0. J is TRBJ2-7 and V is TRBV11-2; TRBD1 agrees at 9 bases. The CDR3 reads CASSLNRDRVAYEQYF. The DNA of the CDR3 is TGTGCCAGCAGCTTAAATAGGGACAGGGTTGCCTACGAGCAGTACTTC.